This T cell receptor (beta chain) is drawn from a study of blood T cell repertoires in COVID-19. For the study at large: Specimens from acute and convalescent COVID-19 originated in the United States, Italy and Spain. PBMCs, B-cell-depleted T cells, or T cells were the source of the cDNA or gDNA that made up the material.

Sequencing was performed with immunoSEQ multiplex PCR; in TCRdb, only in-frame clones are kept and a portion is missing. This sample has some 300,000 clones, with approximately 85% found just once. Participants spanned ages 18 to 89 years and resided in roughly 22 US areas. Cohorts were based on clinical histories the participants reported. V was clipped by 1 base and J by 0 bases, with 8 bases between them. This CDR3 has 15 amino acids. Germline lookup yields CDR1 SGHAT and CDR2 FQNNGV. The clonotype was recovered from a woman aged 30 to 39 who had recovered from COVID-19. The chain is built from TRBV11-2 and TRBJ2-3; D not certain. Material: PBMCs or T cells enriched from blood (not recorded which). CDR3 sequence (DNA): TGTGCCAGCAGCTTAGCGGCGGCTAGCACAGATACGCAGTATTTT. Its protein is CASSLAAASTDTQYF.